Following are 10 T cell receptor beta chains from one sample sequenced in a study of regulatory T cells in long-lasting Graves disease. CDR3-region Arm-PCR and iRepertoire HTBI primers produced the TCR beta libraries. MiXCR was run by TCRdb on the multiplex PCR reads, yielding one entry per CDR3 protein. The sample carries fewer than 550,000 distinct CDR3 sequences, approximately 21% recorded once. The time point: persistent/refractory GD, antithyroid drugs over 5 years with positive TRAb. PBMC-extracted RNA yielded the TCR library. The sample was peripheral blood mononuclear cells (PBMCs), taken when the disease was refractory, from a patient treated with antithyroid drugs. These receptors were obtained from a female donor with Graves disease.

This clonotype was detected only a few times. This chain links TRBV7-2 with TRBJ2-2, with D unclear. Trimming shortened V by 5 bases and J by 9 bases, and 7 bases separated the two germline ends. The CDR3 covers 11 residues. Per the germline V gene, CDR1 is SGHTA and CDR2 is FQGNSA. CDR3 protein: CASSPNWELFF. The CDR3 DNA sequence: TGTGCCAGCAGCCCAAACTGGGAGCTGTTTTTT.

V usage is TRBV3-1 and J usage is TRBJ1-1; possible D gene TRBD1, 6 bases. The CDR3 totals 18 residues. Deletions cut 1 base from V and 1 base from J, with 19 bases between. Germline V CDR1 and CDR2: LGHDT, YNNKEL (reference sequence). CDR3 in amino acids: CASSQGAGAWGTNTEAFF. DNA for the CDR3: TGTGCCAGCAGCCAAGGGGCAGGGGCCTGGGGGACGAACACTGAAGCTTTCTTT. Based on the CDR3 plus reference TRBV3-1 and TRBJ1-1, the full variable domain is DTAVSQTPKYLVTQMGNDKSIKCEQNLGHDTMYWYKQDSKKFLKIMFSYNNKELIINETVPNRFSPKSPDKAHLNLHINSLELGDSAVYFCASSQGAGAWGTNTEAFFGQGTRLTVV.

This clonotype occurred many times. The chain couples TRBV20-1 to TRBJ2-5; D remains unclear. The CDR3 spans 13 residues. CDR1 and CDR2 (germline): DFQATT, SNEGSKA (reference sequence). The V end was cut by 0 bases, the J end by 5 bases, with 10 bases between. For the CDR3, the DNA is TGCAGTGCTAGAGATCTCAGGTTGGAGACCCAGTACTTC. It specifies CSARDLRLETQYF.

This clonotype was seen a handful of times. The chain combines TRBV7-3 with TRBJ2-2; 8 positions match TRBD1. Germline V gene sequence: CDR1 SGHTA, CDR2 FQGTGA. This CDR3 is 15 amino acids long. With 5 bases clipped from V and 7 bases from J, the junction kept 9 bases outside the gene matches. As DNA, the CDR3 is TGTGCCAGCAGCGCTGGTACAGGGGGTATCGGGGAGCTGTTTTTT. It yields the protein CASSAGTGGIGELFF.

In its sample, this clonotype was seen a few times. V gene TRBV2 combines with J gene TRBJ2-3; D is ambiguous. Trimming removed 1 base from V and 6 bases from J, with 11 bases in between. The V gene's germline CDR1 is SNHLY and CDR2 FYNNEI. The CDR3 totals 14 residues. The CDR3 is CASSEEAVRDTQYF. The CDR3 nucleotides are TGTGCCAGCAGTGAAGAGGCAGTACGGGATACGCAGTATTTT.

In its sample, this clonotype was seen many times. The rearrangement uses TRBV5-1 and TRBJ1-4, with TRBD1 as a possible D gene (6 bases). This CDR3 has 16 amino acids. Germline V gene sequence: CDR1 SGHRS, CDR2 YFSETQ. The V and J ends lost 4 bases and 5 bases respectively, with 18 bases between them. DNA of the CDR3: TGCGCCAGCAGCCTGGGGTGGACAGCTCAAAATGAAAAACTGTTTTTT. Residues: CASSLGWTAQNEKLFF.

The gene calls are TRBV5-1 and TRBJ2-7, with 10 bases that match TRBD2. The length of the CDR3 is 15 residues. The trim removed 4 bases at V and 1 base at J, leaving 5 bases unmatched. CDR1 SGHRS and CDR2 YFSETQ come from the germline V gene. The CDR3 DNA is TGCGCCAGCAGCGCCGGACTAGCGGCATCCTACGAGCAGTACTTC. Its protein product is CASSAGLAASYEQYF.

This clonotype was seen a single time. CDR3 sequence reads: CASSQDASGLAKNIQYF. CDR3 coding DNA: TGTGCCAGCAGCCAAGATGCTAGCGGGTTAGCCAAAAACATTCAGTACTTC. J is TRBJ2-4 and V is TRBV3-2; the D segment call TRBD2 is taken from the table without a DNA check. TRBV3-2 is listed as a pseudogene. The CDR3 is made up of 17 amino acids.

This clonotype was counted a few times. The chain employs TRBV11-2 and TRBJ2-3; 9 bases line up with TRBD1. Germline CDR1 and CDR2: SGHAT and FQNNGV. The junction had 10 bases not matched to a gene; V was cut back by 4 bases and J by 2 bases. This CDR3 comprises 17 residues. CDR3 DNA sequence: TGTGCCAGCAGCTCTCAACCGGGACAGGGTTCCACAGATACGCAGTATTTT. Translation: CASSSQPGQGSTDTQYF.

This clonotype occurred a few times. The J gene is TRBJ2-5, the V gene TRBV20-1; TRBD1 matches at 7 bases. V shed 3 bases and J 3 bases; nucleotides not matched to a gene: 7. The CDR3 covers 14 residues. Germline-derived CDR1 and CDR2 are DFQATT and SNEGSKA (reference sequence). For the CDR3, the DNA is TGCAGTGCTAGTAGGGGGACAGCAGAAGAGACCCAGTACTTC. It codes for CSASRGTAEETQYF.